A selection of T cell receptor beta chains follows, all from one sample in a study of blood T cell repertoires in COVID-19. TCRdb's table, derived via immunoSEQ multiplex PCR, lists solely in-frame clones and lacks some. The table lists some 250,000 clones, roughly four fifths of them singletons, with over 7.5% in the top ten. The specimen sequenced was peripheral blood. The receptor set was obtained from a woman aged 80 or older with acute or convalescent COVID-19. Each CDR3 is given with its conserved first and last residue. The D gene is left open where the match is weak. Size values are once, few and many counts, or a class for expanded clones, and some rows have none.

j_gene	v_gene	d_gene	abundance	CDR3nt	CDR3aa
TRBJ1-3	TRBV5-1	-	-	TGCGCCAGCAGCTTGCAGTCTGGAAACACCATATATTTT	CASSLQSGNTIYF
TRBJ1-3	TRBV4-2	-	-	TGTGCCAGCAGCCAAGAGGACTTATACTCTGGAAACACCATATATTTT	CASSQEDLYSGNTIYF
TRBJ1-1	TRBV19	-	-	TGTGCCAGTAGTCCCCATGGAGGCGTGACTGAAGCTTTCTTT	CASSPHGGVTEAFF
TRBJ2-7	TRBV5-4	TRBD2	-	TGTGCCAGCAGCTACGCGGGGGGGACCTACGAGCAGTACTTC	CASSYAGGTYEQYF
TRBJ2-7	TRBV11-1	TRBD2	-	TGTGCCAGCAGCTTCCCTCGGACTAGCGGGGACCACGAGCAGTACTTC	CASSFPRTSGDHEQYF
TRBJ1-5	TRBV4-2	TRBD1	-	TGTGCCAGCAGCCCGGTCCCGGGACAGGGGAGTGAGCCCCAGCATTTT	CASSPVPGQGSEPQHF
TRBJ1-3	TRBV5-1	TRBD1	-	TGCGCCAGCAGCGATTCCGGGACAGCATTAAACACCATATATTTT	CASSDSGTALNTIYF
TRBJ1-6	TRBV6-5	-	-	TGTGCCAGCAGTTCCCCCCGGGGGGGGGACTCACCCCTCCACTTT	CASSSPRGGDSPLHF
TRBJ1-1	TRBV9	-	few	TGTGCCAGCAGCTATACCGGGACACCGAACACTGAAGCTTTCTTT	CASSYTGTPNTEAFF
TRBJ1-4	TRBV5-6	TRBD1	-	TGTGCCAGCGCGGGACAGGGTAATGAAAAACTGTTTTTT	CASAGQGNEKLFF
TRBJ2-5	TRBV24-1	-	-	TGTGCCACCAGTGACCCAGACAGGGAGACCCAGTACTTC	CATSDPDRETQYF
TRBJ2-1	TRBV9	TRBD2	-	TGTGCCAGCAGCGTAGTTGCTAGCGGGGGGAAGGGGAATGAGCAGTTCTTC	CASSVVASGGKGNEQFF
TRBJ1-4	TRBV7-8	TRBD1	-	TGTGCCAGCAGCTTGAGAACCGGGACAGGGTTGGATGAAAAACTGTTTTTT	CASSLRTGTGLDEKLFF
TRBJ1-1	TRBV5-1	TRBD1	-	TGCGCCAGCAGCACGGGGACAGCAGGGAACACTGAAGCTTTCTTT	CASSTGTAGNTEAFF
TRBJ1-1	TRBV18	TRBD1	-	TGTGCCAGCTCAGCACAGGGGGCGGGTTACACTGAAGCTTTCTTT	CASSAQGAGYTEAFF
TRBJ2-1	TRBV6-5	TRBD1	once	TGTGCCAGCAGTCCCCGGACAGGGAACAGAAATGAGCAGTTCTTC	CASSPRTGNRNEQFF
TRBJ1-2	TRBV27	-	-	TGTGCCAGCAGTACGGACAGCCGGGCGGACTTCTATGGCTACACCTTC	CASSTDSRADFYGYTF
TRBJ1-4	TRBV2	TRBD1	-	TGTGCCAGCAGTGATCGAGACAGGGCTGAAAAACTGTTTTTT	CASSDRDRAEKLFF
TRBJ1-2	TRBV18	TRBD1	-	TGTGCCAGCTCCCCGAGACAGGGGAGTTATGGCTACACCTTC	CASSPRQGSYGYTF
TRBJ1-2	TRBV3-1/TRBV3-2	TRBD1	-	TGTGCCAGCAGCCTCAGGACAGGGTATGGCTACACCTTC	CASSLRTGYGYTF
TRBJ1-2	TRBV9	-	once	TGTGCCAGCAGCGTTGGGGCCGCAGTTTCTAACTATGGCTACACCTTC	CASSVGAAVSNYGYTF
TRBJ1-1	TRBV5-1	-	-	TGCGCCAGCAGCTTGGAAGGACAGTTCTTCACTGAAGCTTTCTTT	CASSLEGQFFTEAFF
TRBJ1-1	TRBV10-3	-	-	TGTGCCATCAGTGAGTCGGACAGACGGAACACTGAAGCTTTCTTT	CAISESDRRNTEAFF
TRBJ1-1	TRBV2	-	-	TGTGCCAGCAACCTACGGGGGGGGGACACTGAAGCTTTCTTT	CASNLRGGDTEAFF
TRBJ1-6	TRBV7-7	-	-	TGTGCTAGCAGCTTAGAACGGGATTCACCCCTCCACTTT	CASSLERDSPLHF
TRBJ1-1	TRBV6-6	TRBD1	-	TGTGCCAGCAGTTACTCAGGAACGACAGGGGAAGCTTTCTTT	CASSYSGTTGEAFF
TRBJ2-3	TRBV3-1/TRBV3-2	-	once	TGTGCCAGCAGCCAATATGCGGAAGATACGCAGTATTTT	CASSQYAEDTQYF
TRBJ1-6	TRBV10-3	TRBD1	-	TGTGCCACCAGGGGGCAGGGTGGGAATTCACCCCTCCACTTT	CATRGQGGNSPLHF
TRBJ2-7	TRBV6-5	TRBD2	-	TGTGCCAGCAGGGGGGGGAACGAGCAGTACTTC	CASRGGNEQYF
TRBJ1-5	TRBV4-2	-	-	TGTGCCAGCGGGCCGGCGGGGGGAAGCAATCAGCCCCAGCATTTT	CASGPAGGSNQPQHF
TRBJ2-7	TRBV27	TRBD1	-	TGTGCCAGCAGTTTATGGGGGGACAGGGTCCTCGAGCAGTACTTC	CASSLWGDRVLEQYF
TRBJ1-4	TRBV28	-	-	TGTGCCAGCAGTTACGCGAATGAAAAACTGTTTTTT	CASSYANEKLFF
TRBJ1-5	TRBV28	-	-	TGTGCCAGCAGCCGGACAGCTTATAGCAATCAGCCCCAGCATTTT	CASSRTAYSNQPQHF
TRBJ2-3	TRBV18	TRBD2	-	TGTGCCAGCTCACCTTTACCGGGACTAGCGGGGGACTCTAGCACAGATACGCAGTATTTT	CASSPLPGLAGDSSTDTQYF
TRBJ2-5	TRBV3-1/TRBV3-2	-	-	TGTGCCAGCAGCCGTATGGAGACTTATAACCAAGAGACCCAGTACTTC	CASSRMETYNQETQYF
TRBJ1-4	TRBV4-1	-	-	TGCGCCAGCAGCCAAGTGGGTGCGGTTGAAAAACTGTTTTTT	CASSQVGAVEKLFF
TRBJ2-5	TRBV6-5	-	-	TGTGCCAGCAGTTACGATTGGGGGGGCAGGGAGACCCAGTACTTC	CASSYDWGGRETQYF
TRBJ1-5	TRBV28	TRBD1	-	TGTGCCAGCATTATGACAGGGGGCATTTTTCAGCCCCAGCATTTT	CASIMTGGIFQPQHF
TRBJ2-1	TRBV15	-	-	TGTGCCACCAGCATGGCGGGACAGTACAATGAGCAGTTCTTC	CATSMAGQYNEQFF
TRBJ2-3	TRBV27	TRBD2	-	TGTGCCAGCAGGGGTGCCGGGACTAGACCCACAGATACGCAGTATTTT	CASRGAGTRPTDTQYF
TRBJ1-6	TRBV6-7	-	-	TGTCAGCCAGCGGGGAATTCACCCCTCCACTTT	CQPAGNSPLHF
TRBJ2-3	TRBV12-3/TRBV12-4	-	-	TGTGCCAGCAGCCAAGAGGACTCCACGCAGTATTTT	CASSQEDSTQYF
TRBJ1-5	TRBV4-1	-	-	TGCGCCAGCAGCCACCCGGGCAGGGGTAGCAATCAGCCCCAGCATTTT	CASSHPGRGSNQPQHF
TRBJ1-1	TRBV2	-	once	TGTGCCAGCAGTGAAGGTGCAGGGGAGACTGAAGCTTTCTTT	CASSEGAGETEAFF
TRBJ2-3	TRBV2	-	-	TGTGCCAGCAGTCTAGCTCGGGGAACAGATACGCAGTATTTT	CASSLARGTDTQYF
TRBJ1-1	TRBV29-1	-	-	TGCAGCGTTTCGGCCCGGGGCACTGAAGCTTTCTTT	CSVSARGTEAFF
TRBJ1-1	TRBV19	TRBD1	few	TGTGCCAGTAGTACCCGGGACAGGGGGCGTTGGGACACTGAAGCTTTCTTT	CASSTRDRGRWDTEAFF
TRBJ1-4	TRBV28	-	-	TGTGCCAGCAGTTCGTTGAATGAAAAACTGTTTTTT	CASSSLNEKLFF
TRBJ1-3	TRBV28	TRBD1	-	TGTGCCACTTCAAATAGGGGGCCCGGAAACACCATATATTTT	CATSNRGPGNTIYF
TRBJ1-5	TRBV24-1	TRBD1	once	TGTGCCACCAGTGAAAGCGGACAGGGATCGCATCAGCCCCAGCATTTT	CATSESGQGSHQPQHF
TRBJ2-4	TRBV6-1	TRBD1	-	TGTGCCAGCAGTGAGACCACAGGGGGCGAGTCCAAAAACATTCAGTACTTC	CASSETTGGESKNIQYF
TRBJ1-4	TRBV6-1	-	-	TGTGCCACCCAGCCGGGGGGCGCAACTAATGAAAAACTGTTTTTT	CATQPGGATNEKLFF
TRBJ2-1	TRBV5-1	-	-	TGCGCCAGCAGCTTGGGAGGGTCCGGCTCCTACAATGAGCAGTTCTTC	CASSLGGSGSYNEQFF
TRBJ1-2	TRBV5-6	TRBD1	-	TGTGCCAGCAGCCCGACAGGGATTAACTATGGCTACACCTTC	CASSPTGINYGYTF
TRBJ2-7	TRBV28	TRBD1	-	TGTGCCAGCAGCAACCCGACAGGGGGATCCTACGAGCAGTACTTC	CASSNPTGGSYEQYF
TRBJ1-3	TRBV2	-	-	TGTGCCAGCAGTTCCCGGACACTCTCTGGAAACACCATATATTTT	CASSSRTLSGNTIYF
TRBJ2-4	TRBV11-2	TRBD2	-	TGTGCCAGCAGCCCACTAGCGGGGCCAAAAAACATTCAGTACTTC	CASSPLAGPKNIQYF
TRBJ1-3	TRBV2	-	-	TGTGCCAGCAGTAACAGAGGGCCCTCTGGAAACACCATATATTTT	CASSNRGPSGNTIYF
TRBJ1-1	TRBV30	-	-	TGTGCCTGGAGTGTACTGGGGGCCGGCGGGGCTTTCTTT	CAWSVLGAGGAFF